The entry that follows covers one T cell receptor beta chain sequence. Its binding antigen is unknown. Base qualities were left out, and no much larger clone turns up one base away. The immunoSEQ Assay, a bias-controlled multiplex PCR, was used to amplify TCRbeta CDR3 regions from genomic DNA. Regarding the original processing steps: Within the assay, amplification of reference gene primers was used to estimate how many nucleated cells each sample contained. To quantify the absolute abundance of each unique TCRbeta CDR3 rearrangement, sequence reads were collapsed and filtered. For each sample, productive Simpson clonality was calculated by taking the square root of Simpson's diversity index across productive rearrangements. TCRdb's version of the immuneACCESS table is confined to in-frame rearrangements and falls short of the full clone set. An unresolved V gene accounts for under half of the shortfall where checked; the remainder is of unknown origin. The V and J calls and clone size were taken over from that table, and D and trimming were inferred from the DNA. The sample profile shows 80,000 to 90,000 clones; around 80% of them were found once. The ten largest clones capture 0.95% to 1.5% of the sample.

The trim is 5 bases for V and 1 base for J, with a gap of 11 bases between the germline ends. Counted from cysteine to phenylalanine, this CDR3 has 14 amino acids. This entry keeps only the CDR3 DNA: 42 bases, framed from base 1. In the germline V gene (reference sequence), CDR1 corresponds to MNHEY and CDR2 to SMNVEV. The entry originates in a study of blood T cell repertoires in COVID-19 (dated by TCRdb to the early 2020s). In the study overall: Samples from collaborators originated in the United States, Italy and Spain and spanned both the acute and convalescent phases of COVID-19. The prospective study material was composed of cDNA or gDNA derived from T cells, B-cell-depleted T cells, or PBMCs. Subjects who had been exposed to COVID-19, were actively infected with it, or had recovered from it provided the deeply sampled blood TCRbeta repertoires that made up the dataset. A freely available public database, intended as a resource for researchers studying the immune response to SARS-CoV-2, is where the repertoires were released. Samples came from the ongoing ImmuneRACE study (first 160 participants) plus 1,254 subjects from 6 global collaborators. Sample metadata almost always included a de-identified subject ID, COVID-19 status, age in years and sex. Where available, HLA class I and class II types were obtained from metadata supplied by the sample provider rather than from assay-based typing. Here is what the overall study found, with its caveats: How much clinical and demographic metadata was included differed by source and by participant, and the metadata was provided uncurated.

Collaborating institutions collected whole blood in K2EDTA tubes following their own protocols. For TCRbeta analysis, collaborators shipped samples as frozen whole blood, isolated PBMCs, or DNA extracted from either of those sample types. This sequence originates from a woman older than 75 with acute or convalescent COVID-19. The chain links TRBV27 with TRBJ2-5, with the D gene uncertain. Sequences were obtained from peripheral blood. The CDR3 in this case is CASSPRQTQETQYF. The DNA sequence is TGTGCCAGCAGTCCACGACAAACCCAAGAGACCCAGTACTTC.